What follows describes a single TCR beta chain. Its antigen is unidentified. This sample is part of a study of T cells in Graves' hyperthyroidism and ophthalmopathy. It was uncontrolled infection, other autoimmune disease, pregnancy or lactation that excluded patients. Study conclusions and caveats: Separating ophthalmopathy from stable hyperthyroidism was achieved by a 13 V-J model. Most thyroid clonotypes that were expanded above 0.001 also turned up in blood.

RNA transcripts yielded amplified TCR beta CDR3 regions. The study used the HTBI primer set for a first-round RT-PCR of the TCR CDR3. TCRdb independently ran MiXCR on the multiplex PCR reads; one entry per CDR3 protein. The repertoire includes roughly 500,000 distinct CDR3 sequences, approximately 49% of them detected once, and 44% sits in the top ten. The receptor was derived from an adult woman with Graves' disease, either hyperthyroidism or ophthalmopathy (not recorded which). Sequencing was performed on peripheral blood or thyroid tissue (not recorded which).

The chain's CDR3 is CASSDRAETGEDEAFF. The CDR3 coding sequence is TGTGCCAGCAGCGATCGGGCCGAGACAGGGGAGGATGAAGCTTTCTTT. The chain links TRBV9 to TRBJ1-1; TRBD1 matches at 8 bases. The germline CDR1 and CDR2 sequences are SGDLS and YYNGEE. The junction had 14 bases not matched to a gene; V was cut back by 3 bases and J by 7 bases. The CDR3 length is 16 residues.